These T cell receptor beta chains were read from a single sample in a study of T cells in Graves' hyperthyroidism and ophthalmopathy. Each CDR3 protein gets one entry after TCRdb re-called the multiplex PCR reads with MiXCR. The sample lists about 290,000 distinct CDR3 sequences, about 19% occurring once. The sample was blood. These receptors all come from a man aged 50-59 years with Graves' ophthalmopathy. CDR3s include the opening cysteine and the closing phenylalanine or tryptophan. The D gene is left open where the match is weak. Clone size, where shown, is once, few, many, or a class for clones that have expanded.

TRBJ2-2,TRBV28,few,TRBD2,TGTGCCACCAGGAGGACTAGCGGAAACACCGGGGAGCTGTTTTTT,CATRRTSGNTGELFF
TRBJ2-1,TRBV11-2,many,-,TGTGCCAGCAGCTTCTCCCAAGCGGTGGCGGGGGAGCAGTTCTTC,CASSFSQAVAGEQFF
TRBJ2-7,TRBV16,-,-,TGTGCCAGCAGCCCAGAGGAGCGTCATCCTTACGAGCAGTACTTC,CASSPEERHPYEQYF
TRBJ1-2,TRBV5-4,-,-,TGTGCCAGCAGCCCACGGACTAGCTGGGGCTATGGCTACACCTTC,CASSPRTSWGYGYTF
TRBJ2-3,TRBV6-2/TRBV6-3,many,TRBD1,TGTGCCAGCAGGAAACAGGGGGCGCGAAAGACAGATACGCAGTATTTT,CASRKQGARKTDTQYF
TRBJ2-7,TRBV11-2,-,-,TGTGCCAGCAGCCCTTGGGGCATCTACGAGCAGTACTTC,CASSPWGIYEQYF
TRBJ2-7,TRBV10-3,-,-,TGTGCCATCAGTGGGGGCTACGAGCAGTACTTC,CAISGGYEQYF
TRBJ2-2,TRBV5-6,-,-,TGTGCCAGCAGATTTCGGACCGGGGAGCTGTTTTTT,CASRFRTGELFF
TRBJ1-3,TRBV5-4,-,-,TGTGCCAGCAGCGTATCGGACAGCTCTGGAAACACCATATATTTT,CASSVSDSSGNTIYF
TRBJ1-6,TRBV3-1,many,-,TGTGCCAGCAGTGACATAAGAGGACTTTCACCCCTCCACTTT,CASSDIRGLSPLHF
TRBJ2-7,TRBV11-2,many,-,TGTGCCAGCAGCTTAGATGGGGGGCAGGGCCGCGAGCAGTACTTC,CASSLDGGQGREQYF
TRBJ2-1,TRBV29-1,-,TRBD1,TGCAGCGTTTTCGGGACAGGGGGATACGACAATGAGCAGTTCTTC,CSVFGTGGYDNEQFF
TRBJ1-2,TRBV7-9,many,-,TGTGCCAGCAGCTTAGCCTCCCAGCTTTACACCTTC,CASSLASQLYTF
TRBJ2-7,TRBV7-2,-,-,TGTGCCAGCAGCCCAAGCTATTCGGGCTACGAGCAGTACTTC,CASSPSYSGYEQYF
TRBJ2-7,TRBV20-1,-,TRBD2,TGCAGTGCCCCGGCCCACGGACTAGCGGGAGTAAGGGAGCAGTACTTC,CSAPAHGLAGVREQYF
TRBJ2-3,TRBV7-7,-,-,TGTGCCAGCAGCTTAGGGGTCAGGTTCACAGATACGCAGTATTTT,CASSLGVRFTDTQYF
TRBJ1-6,TRBV5-1,few,-,TGCGCCAGCAGCTTGCCCCCTTCACCCCTCCACTTT,CASSLPPSPLHF
TRBJ2-5,TRBV27,many,TRBD2,TGTGCCAGCAGTTCCCTGAGGAAGCGGGGGGCGATCGAGACCCAGTACTTC,CASSSLRKRGAIETQYF
TRBJ2-7,TRBV5-1,-,TRBD2,TGCGCCAGCAGCTTGGAACTAGCGGGAGAGGGTGAGCAGTACTTC,CASSLELAGEGEQYF
TRBJ2-3,TRBV6-1,-,-,TGTGCCAGCGGGGAGTCGGGCGGGAGCACAGATACGCAGTATTTT,CASGESGGSTDTQYF
TRBJ1-2,TRBV24-1,few,TRBD1,TGTGCCACCAGTGATAGTGGACAGGGGGTTAACTATGGCTACACCTTC,CATSDSGQGVNYGYTF
TRBJ2-5,TRBV20-1,few,TRBD1,TGCAGTGCTAGAGATCACGCAGCAGGGGGAGAGACCCAGTACTTC,CSARDHAAGGETQYF